This T cell receptor (beta chain) stems from a study of monozygotic twins with inflammatory bowel disease. CDR3 length: 13 amino acids. Germline V CDR1 and CDR2: MNHNY, SVGAGI (reference sequence). TCRdb derives one entry per CDR3 protein from the 5' RACE reads, leaving out DNA. In total, the table holds fewer than 450,000 distinct CDR3 sequences. The chain recombines TRBV6-6 with TRBJ2-7. The sample taken for sequencing was blood. This TCR came from a human donor with ulcerative colitis or Crohn's disease, or a healthy co-twin of an affected twin (not recorded which). The CDR3 here is CASRADSAYEQYF.